This entry lists 16 T cell receptor beta chains sequenced from one sample in a study of brain T cells in children with intractable seizures. Profiling relied on immunoSEQ multiplex PCR, and the TCRdb table lists in-frame clones only, not all of them. The sample carries fewer than 150,000 clones, approximately 94% recorded once. This specimen consisted of peripheral blood, obtained at surgery. The receptors were gathered from a boy in the first two years of life with hemimegalencephaly and intractable seizures.

The chain couples TRBV6-5 to TRBJ2-7; possibly TRBD1 for D (7 bases). Germline lookup yields CDR1 MNHEY and CDR2 SVGAGI. This CDR3 spans 14 amino acids. Trimming pared 5 bases from V and 7 bases from J, leaving 18 bases between. The CDR3 loop reads CASSTGDLRWEQYF. The CDR3, as DNA: TGTGCCAGCAGTACAGGGGACTTACGATGGGAGCAGTACTTC.

The CDR3 reads CASSQTRNTEAFF. The CDR3, as DNA: TGTGCCAGCAGCCAGACAAGGAACACTGAAGCTTTCTTT. The rearrangement links TRBV7-3 to TRBJ1-1; D unclear. CDR1 and CDR2 (germline): SGHTA, FQGTGA. This CDR3 is 13 amino acids long. V lost 5 bases and J lost 1, with 8 bases in between.

The chain employs TRBV5-6 and TRBJ1-5; D remains unclear. This CDR3 spans 16 amino acids. Germline-derived CDR1 and CDR2 are SGHDT and YYEEEE. V was trimmed by 1 base and J by 0 bases, leaving 11 bases between them. CDR3 residues: CASSLKPVDSNQPQHF. The CDR3 nucleotides read TGTGCCAGCAGCTTGAAGCCAGTCGATAGCAATCAGCCCCAGCATTTT.

This chain connects TRBV29-1 to TRBJ1-2; tentative D call: TRBD1 (5 bases). Germline lookup yields CDR1 SQVTM and CDR2 ANQGSEA. V dropped 7 bases and J dropped 4 bases, with 16 bases sitting between them. This CDR3 spans 13 amino acids. The CDR3 DNA sequence: TGCAGCGCCCTGTCGGGGGTCGGCTATGGCTACACCTTC. Amino acids: CSALSGVGYGYTF.

This sequence joins TRBV9 and TRBJ1-3, with D possibly TRBD1 on 6 matching bases. Germline loops: CDR1 SGDLS, CDR2 YYNGEE. Trimming took 2 bases from V and 2 from J, leaving 8 bases between them. This CDR3 comprises 14 residues. The CDR3 reads CASSVAGAGNTIYF. For the CDR3, the DNA is TGTGCCAGCAGCGTCGCAGGGGCTGGAAACACCATATATTTT.

This sequence joins TRBV19 and TRBJ2-2, with 7 bases lining up with TRBD1. Trimming cost V 4 bases and J 7 bases; bases outside gene matches: 6. The CDR3 covers 14 residues. Germline values: CDR1 LNHDA, CDR2 SQIVND (reference sequence). CDR3 region: CASSNRGRLGELFF. The CDR3 nucleotides are TGTGCCAGTAGTAACAGGGGTCGACTCGGGGAGCTGTTTTTT. The whole variable domain, filled in from reference TRBV19 and TRBJ2-2, reads DGGITQSPKYLFRKEGQNVTLSCEQNLNHDAMYWYRQDPGQGLRLIYYSQIVNDFQKGDIAEGYSVSREKKESFPLTVTSAQKNPTAFYLCASSNRGRLGELFFGEGSRLTVL.

This clone was seen a few times. This chain uses TRBV6-5 with TRBJ2-5, with 7 bases identical to TRBD1. The CDR3 runs 13 residues. V was clipped by 2 bases and J by 5 bases; unmatched bases: 2. The germline gives CDR1 MNHEY, CDR2 SVGAGI. This CDR3 reads CASSYRRGETQYF. CDR3 sequence (DNA): TGTGCCAGCAGTTACCGCAGGGGGGAGACCCAGTACTTC.

The rearrangement joins TRBV2 to TRBJ2-1, with D possibly TRBD2 on 6 matching bases. Trimming took off 7 bases at V and 4 bases at J, with 17 bases between the two ends. The CDR3 runs to 15 residues. Germline-derived CDR1 and CDR2 are SNHLY and FYNNEI. CDR3 nucleotides: TGTGCCAGCAAGGAGGGTATACCGCCGTACAATGAGCAGTTCTTC. It translates to CASKEGIPPYNEQFF.

This clone was seen once. The chain links TRBV9 to TRBJ1-6, with TRBD1 as a possible D gene (5 bases). Trimming shortened V by 2 bases and J by 7 bases, and 13 bases separated the two germline ends. Germline CDR1 SGDLS, CDR2 YYNGEE. This CDR3 is built from 15 residues. The DNA for the CDR3 is TGTGCCAGCAGCGTCACCGGGACGGGGAATTCACCCCTCCACTTT. Residues: CASSVTGTGNSPLHF.

This chain links TRBV5-1 with TRBJ2-7, with TRBD2 matching 12 bases. This CDR3 spans 18 amino acids. Unmatched junction bases numbered 14, after V lost 5 bases and J lost 2 bases. Germline CDR1 and CDR2: SGHRS and YFSETQ. CDR3 loop: CASSRLAGDILGTYEQYF. CDR3 sequence (DNA): TGCGCCAGCAGTCGACTAGCGGGAGATATTTTGGGGACCTACGAGCAGTACTTC.

The chain uses TRBV27 and TRBJ2-1; the D is unclear. Germline loops: CDR1 MNHEY, CDR2 SMNVEV (reference sequence). CDR3 length: 14 residues. Trimming removed 2 bases from V and 7 bases from J, with 12 bases in between. The CDR3 sequence: CASSLLVERNEQFF. The DNA of the CDR3 is TGTGCCAGCAGTTTACTAGTAGAACGAAATGAGCAGTTCTTC.

The chain has TRBV12-3 or TRBV12-4 and TRBJ2-7, with D possibly matching TRBD2 (6 bases). The ends were cut back, 0 bases at V and 3 bases at J, with 6 bases in the middle. There are 13 residues in the CDR3. In DNA form, the CDR3 reads TGTGCCAGCAGTTTAGCTAGCGGCTACGAGCAGTACTTC. It is translated as CASSLASGYEQYF.

The J gene is TRBJ2-7, the V gene TRBV10-3; the D gene is possibly TRBD2 (6 bases). V dropped 4 bases and J dropped 3 bases, with 13 bases sitting between them. Germline CDR1 and CDR2: ENHRY and SYGVKD. The CDR3 is made up of 14 amino acids. CDR3 region: CAISGSSVRYEQYF. CDR3 DNA: TGTGCCATCAGTGGGTCTAGCGTACGCTACGAGCAGTACTTC.

This chain connects TRBV7-9 to TRBJ1-1; D possibly corresponds to TRBD1 (5 bases). The V end lost 7 bases, the J end lost 10 bases, and 19 bases lay between the germline ends. The CDR3 runs 13 residues. Germline V gene lookup returns CDR1 SEHNR and CDR2 FQNEAQ (reference sequence). The CDR3: CASTPVRVEGAFF. CDR3 DNA sequence: TGTGCCAGCACCCCAGTCAGGGTCGAGGGAGCTTTCTTT.

This chain uses TRBV24-1 with TRBJ2-3, with D perhaps matching TRBD2 (7 bases). Germline V lookup: CDR1 KGHDR, CDR2 SFDVKD. The CDR3 extends over 14 amino acids. Deletions cut 5 bases from V and 6 bases from J, with 14 bases between. The CDR3 bases are TGTGCCACCAGTGGGGGGGGCGCAGCGGATACGCAGTATTTT. Amino acid sequence: CATSGGGAADTQYF.

The CDR3 region is CASSVDPRRELSYNEQFF. CDR3 in DNA: TGTGCCAGCAGCGTAGACCCCCGACGGGAGCTCTCCTACAATGAGCAGTTCTTC. This chain links TRBV9 with TRBJ2-1; tentative D call: TRBD2 (6 bases). The CDR3 length is 18 residues. CDR1 is SGDLS, CDR2 YYNGEE, per germline. V was trimmed by 0 bases and J by 0 bases, leaving 16 bases between them.